This TCR beta chain was sequenced in a study of blood T cells in healthy people across ages. The study's findings and limits: Shifts in expanded clonotypes may have been confounded by donor CMV status, which was unknown. Leaving the PBMCs unsorted stopped any conclusive comparison of naive versus antigen-experienced cells.

PCR was performed a second time for about 6 to 12 cycles using a sample-barcoded 5' primer and a J-beta primer mix. Each CDR3 protein is one row after TCRdb ran MiXCR on the 5' RACE reads. The sample lists 850,000 to 1,100,000 distinct CDR3 sequences; around two fifths were seen once. Germline V gene sequence: CDR1 SEHNR, CDR2 FQNEAQ (reference sequence). This CDR3 has 14 residues. J gave up 2 bases and V 5 bases, and 4 bases lay outside the gene matches. The study recruited healthy Caucasian donors from Russia who were aged about 6 to 95. Points on this clonotype: Its antigen is unknown.

This TCR was sampled from a young man in good health. Sample: blood. V is TRBV7-9 and J is TRBJ2-5, with 8 bases fitting TRBD1. The CDR3 sequence is CASSVRQGQETQYF. The CDR3 DNA reads TGTGCCAGCAGCGTAAGACAGGGGCAAGAGACCCAGTACTTC.